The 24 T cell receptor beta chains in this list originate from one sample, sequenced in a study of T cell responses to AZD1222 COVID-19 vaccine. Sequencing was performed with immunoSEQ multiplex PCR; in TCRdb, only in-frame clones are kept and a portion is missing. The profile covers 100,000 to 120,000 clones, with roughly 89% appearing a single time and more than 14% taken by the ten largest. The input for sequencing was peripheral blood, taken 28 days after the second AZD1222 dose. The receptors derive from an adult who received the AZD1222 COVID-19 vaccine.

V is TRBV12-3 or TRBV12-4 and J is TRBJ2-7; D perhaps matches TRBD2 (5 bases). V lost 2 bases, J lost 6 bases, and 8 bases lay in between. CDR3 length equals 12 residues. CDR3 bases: TGTGCCAGCAGTTTAAGAGCGGTCGAGCAGTACTTC. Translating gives CASSLRAVEQYF.

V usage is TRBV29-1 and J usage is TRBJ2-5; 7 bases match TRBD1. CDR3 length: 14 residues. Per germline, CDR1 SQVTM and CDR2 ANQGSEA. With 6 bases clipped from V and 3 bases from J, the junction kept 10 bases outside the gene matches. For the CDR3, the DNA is TGCAGCGTGGGGTCCTGGACAGGCAAAGAGACCCAGTACTTC. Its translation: CSVGSWTGKETQYF.

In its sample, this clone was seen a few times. CDR3 protein: CASSQAIGPGGEQYF. CDR3 nucleotides: TGTGCCAGCAGCCAAGCCATAGGGCCGGGTGGCGAGCAGTACTTC. J is TRBJ2-7 and V is TRBV4-2; D gene uncertain. This CDR3 is 15 amino acids long. Per the germline V gene, CDR1 is LGHNA and CDR2 is YNFKEQ. V gave up 1 base and J gave up 6 bases, with 16 bases separating them.

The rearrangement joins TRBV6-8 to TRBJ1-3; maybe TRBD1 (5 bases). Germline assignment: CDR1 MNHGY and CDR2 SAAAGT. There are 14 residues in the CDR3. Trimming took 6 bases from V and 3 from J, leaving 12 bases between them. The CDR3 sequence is CASSLRGGGNTIYF. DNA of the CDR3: TGTGCCAGCAGCTTACGGGGGGGTGGAAACACCATATATTTT.

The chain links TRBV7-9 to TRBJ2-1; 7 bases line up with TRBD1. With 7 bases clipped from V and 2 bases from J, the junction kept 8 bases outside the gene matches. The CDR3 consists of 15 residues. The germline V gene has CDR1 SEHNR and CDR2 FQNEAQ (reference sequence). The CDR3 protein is CASTPRDSPYNEQFF. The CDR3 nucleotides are TGTGCCAGCACCCCCCGGGACAGCCCCTACAATGAGCAGTTCTTC.

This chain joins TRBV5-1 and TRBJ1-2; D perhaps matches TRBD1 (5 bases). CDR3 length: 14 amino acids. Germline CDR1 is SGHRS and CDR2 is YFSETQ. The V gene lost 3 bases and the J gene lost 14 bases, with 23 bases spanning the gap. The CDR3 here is CASSSGRGHSNGTF. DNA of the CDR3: TGCGCCAGCAGCTCAGGCCGTGGACATTCGAATGGGACCTTC.

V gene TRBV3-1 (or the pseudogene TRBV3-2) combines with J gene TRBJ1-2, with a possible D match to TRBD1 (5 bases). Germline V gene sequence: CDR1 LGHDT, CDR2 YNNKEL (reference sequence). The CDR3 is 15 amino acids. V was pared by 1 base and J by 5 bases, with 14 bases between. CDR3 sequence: CASSQGVGKGYGYTF. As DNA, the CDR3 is TGTGCCAGCAGCCAAGGGGTCGGGAAGGGGTATGGCTACACCTTC.

Written as DNA, the CDR3 is TGTGCCAGCAGCCAAATTAGGGGCGGTTGGGAGACCCAGTACTTC. Translating gives CASSQIRGGWETQYF. This chain connects TRBV3-1 (or the pseudogene TRBV3-2) to TRBJ2-5; tentatively, D is TRBD1 (5 bases). Germline CDR1 is LGHDT and CDR2 is YNNKEL (reference sequence). The CDR3 extends over 15 amino acids. Trimming removed 2 bases at V and 5 bases at J, with 15 bases between.

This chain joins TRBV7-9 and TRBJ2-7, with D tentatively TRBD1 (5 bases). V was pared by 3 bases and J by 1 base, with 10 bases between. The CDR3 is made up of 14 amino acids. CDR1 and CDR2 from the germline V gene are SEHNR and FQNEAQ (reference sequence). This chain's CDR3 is CASSFPGNSYEQYF. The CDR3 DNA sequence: TGTGCCAGCAGCTTTCCAGGGAATTCCTACGAGCAGTACTTC.

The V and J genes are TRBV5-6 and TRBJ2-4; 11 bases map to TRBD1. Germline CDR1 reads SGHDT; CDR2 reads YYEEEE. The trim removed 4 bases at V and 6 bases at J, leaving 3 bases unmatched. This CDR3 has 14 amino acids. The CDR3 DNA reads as TGTGCCAGCAGCCCGGACAGGGGGCGAAACATTCAGTACTTC. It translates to CASSPDRGRNIQYF.

The CDR3 spells CASTPQGYTGELFF. The CDR3 DNA reads TGTGCCAGTACCCCCCAGGGGTACACCGGGGAGCTGTTTTTT. The chain joins TRBV19 to TRBJ2-2, with D perhaps matching TRBD1 (6 bases). The V gene lost 7 bases and the J gene lost 3 bases, with 12 bases spanning the gap. This CDR3 has 14 amino acids. Germline CDR1 is LNHDA and CDR2 is SQIVND (reference sequence).

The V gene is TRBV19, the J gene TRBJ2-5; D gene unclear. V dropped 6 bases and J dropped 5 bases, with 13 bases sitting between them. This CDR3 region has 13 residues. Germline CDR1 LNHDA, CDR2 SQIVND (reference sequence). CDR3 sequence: CASSISGWETQYF. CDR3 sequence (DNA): TGTGCCAGTAGCATATCCGGGTGGGAGACCCAGTACTTC. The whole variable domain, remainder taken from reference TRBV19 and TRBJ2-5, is DGGITQSPKYLFRKEGQNVTLSCEQNLNHDAMYWYRQDPGQGLRLIYYSQIVNDFQKGDIAEGYSVSREKKESFPLTVTSAQKNPTAFYLCASSISGWETQYFGPGTRLLVL.

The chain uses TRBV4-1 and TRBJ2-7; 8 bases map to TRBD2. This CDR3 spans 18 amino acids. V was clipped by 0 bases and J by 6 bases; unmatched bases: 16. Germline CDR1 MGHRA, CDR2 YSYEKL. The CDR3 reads CASSQEPPLSGRSLEQYF. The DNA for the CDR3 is TGCGCCAGCAGCCAAGAGCCCCCTTTGAGCGGGAGAAGCCTCGAGCAGTACTTC.

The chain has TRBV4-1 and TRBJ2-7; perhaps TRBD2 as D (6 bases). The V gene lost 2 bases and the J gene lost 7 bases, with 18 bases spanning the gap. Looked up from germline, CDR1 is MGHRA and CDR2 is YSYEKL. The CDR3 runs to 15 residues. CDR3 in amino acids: CASSQLAGLKTEQYF. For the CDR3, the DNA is TGCGCCAGCAGCCAATTGGCGGGACTGAAAACGGAGCAGTACTTC.

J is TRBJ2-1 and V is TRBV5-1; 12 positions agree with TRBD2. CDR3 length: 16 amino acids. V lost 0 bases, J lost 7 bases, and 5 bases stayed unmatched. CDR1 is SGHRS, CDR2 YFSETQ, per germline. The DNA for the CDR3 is TGCGCCAGCAGCTTGGGACTAGCGGGAGTAGGGAATGAGCAGTTCTTC. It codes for CASSLGLAGVGNEQFF.

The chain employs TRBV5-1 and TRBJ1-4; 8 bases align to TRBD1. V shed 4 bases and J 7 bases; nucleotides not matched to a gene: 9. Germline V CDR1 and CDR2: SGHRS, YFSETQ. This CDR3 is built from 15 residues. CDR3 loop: CASSDTTGAGEKLFF. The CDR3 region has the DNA TGCGCCAGCAGCGACACGACAGGGGCGGGTGAAAAACTGTTTTTT.

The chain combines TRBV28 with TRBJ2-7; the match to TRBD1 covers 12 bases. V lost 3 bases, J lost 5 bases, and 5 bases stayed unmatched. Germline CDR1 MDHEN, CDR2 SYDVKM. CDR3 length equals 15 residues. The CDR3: CASSLGTGGRDEQYF. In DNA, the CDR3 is TGTGCCAGCAGTTTGGGGACAGGGGGCAGGGACGAGCAGTACTTC.

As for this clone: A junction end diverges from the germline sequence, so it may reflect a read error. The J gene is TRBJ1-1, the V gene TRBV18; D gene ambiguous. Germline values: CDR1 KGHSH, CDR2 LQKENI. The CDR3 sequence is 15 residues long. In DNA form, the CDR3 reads TGTGCCAGCTCCCCTCCGGGAAGGGTGAAAACTGAAGCTTTCTTT. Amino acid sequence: CASSPPGRVKTEAFF.

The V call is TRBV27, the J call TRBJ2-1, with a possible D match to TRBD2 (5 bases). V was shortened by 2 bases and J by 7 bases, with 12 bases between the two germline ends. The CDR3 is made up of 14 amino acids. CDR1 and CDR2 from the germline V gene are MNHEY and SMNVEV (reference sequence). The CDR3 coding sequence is TGTGCCAGCAGTTTAGGAGGCTCGATGAATGAGCAGTTCTTC. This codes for CASSLGGSMNEQFF.

The CDR3 coding sequence is TGTGCCAGCAGAAAACAGGGGAATGAGCAGTTCTTC. The encoded protein is CASRKQGNEQFF. The chain has TRBV27 and TRBJ2-1, with TRBD1 matching 7 bases. CDR3 size: 12 residues. V lost 6 bases, J lost 7 bases, and 3 bases stayed unmatched. Germline CDR1 reads MNHEY; CDR2 reads SMNVEV (reference sequence).

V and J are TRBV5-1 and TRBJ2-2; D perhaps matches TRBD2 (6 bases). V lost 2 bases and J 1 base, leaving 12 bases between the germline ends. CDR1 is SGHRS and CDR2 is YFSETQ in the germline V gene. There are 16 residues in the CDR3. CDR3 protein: CASSFLARGNTGELFF. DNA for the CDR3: TGCGCCAGCAGCTTTCTAGCGAGAGGGAACACCGGGGAGCTGTTTTTT.

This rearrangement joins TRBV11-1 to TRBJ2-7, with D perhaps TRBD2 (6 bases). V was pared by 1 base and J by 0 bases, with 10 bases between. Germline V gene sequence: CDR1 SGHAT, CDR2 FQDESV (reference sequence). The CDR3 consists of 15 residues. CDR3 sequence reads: CASSLGAGSSYEQYF. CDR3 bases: TGTGCCAGCAGCTTAGGGGCCGGGAGCTCCTACGAGCAGTACTTC.

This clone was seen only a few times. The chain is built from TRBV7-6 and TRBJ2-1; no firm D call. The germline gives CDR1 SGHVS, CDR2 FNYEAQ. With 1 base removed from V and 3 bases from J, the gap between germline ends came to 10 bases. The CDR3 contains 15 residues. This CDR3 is CASSLEAVYYNEQFF. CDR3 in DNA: TGTGCCAGCAGCTTAGAAGCCGTCTACTACAATGAGCAGTTCTTC.

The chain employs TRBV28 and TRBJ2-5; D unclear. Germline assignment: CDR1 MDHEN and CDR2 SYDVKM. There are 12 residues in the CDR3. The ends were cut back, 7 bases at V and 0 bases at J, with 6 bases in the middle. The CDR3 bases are TGTGCCAGCAACGATTACCAAGAGACCCAGTACTTC. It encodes CASNDYQETQYF.